What follows are 9 T cell receptor beta chains derived from one specimen sequenced in a study of a mutant IDH1 vaccine in newly diagnosed glioma. Time point described: week 11, during vaccination. The investigators gave 300 ug of mutant IDH1 20-mer peptide in each vaccine dose, together with topical imiquimod. This table comes from immunoSEQ multiplex PCR, and its TCRdb copy is limited to in-frame clones, with some not included. The table records about 32,000 clones, around four fifths of them present only once. The antigens these receptors bind are not known. This material consisted of PBMCs, taken from a glioma patient whose treatment included an IDH1 peptide vaccine. Every receptor here comes from a young man with glioma.

The rearrangement links TRBV7-8 to TRBJ2-7; D is perhaps TRBD1 or TRBD2 (5 bases each). V gave up 4 bases and J gave up 2 bases, with 12 bases separating them. CDR3 size: 14 residues. Germline V gives CDR1 SGHVS, CDR2 FQNEAQ. This CDR3 is CASSSRDVTYEQYF. The CDR3 DNA reads TGTGCCAGCAGCTCCCGGGACGTAACCTACGAGCAGTACTTC. Full variable domain (rest looked up from reference TRBV7-8 and TRBJ2-7): GAGVSQSPRYKVAKRGQDVALRCDPISGHVSLFWYQQALGQGPEFLTYFQNEAQLDKSGLPSDRFFAERPEGSVSTLKIQRTQQEDSAVYLCASSSRDVTYEQYFGPGTRLTVT.

In DNA, the CDR3 is TGTGCCAGCAGGAGAGACAGCTCCTACGAGCAGTACTTC. Translating it yields CASRRDSSYEQYF. The chain is built from TRBV27 and TRBJ2-7; D perhaps matches TRBD1 (5 bases). Deletions cut 6 bases from V and 0 bases from J, with 9 bases between. Germline V lookup: CDR1 MNHEY, CDR2 SMNVEV (reference sequence). This CDR3 has 13 residues.

J is TRBJ2-5 and V is TRBV5-1; 9 bases fit TRBD1. The CDR3 totals 15 residues. Trimming removed 2 bases from V and 3 bases from J; junction bases left unmatched: 5. Germline V CDR1 and CDR2: SGHRS, YFSETQ. CDR3 coding DNA: TGCGCCAGCAGCTTTCAAGGGACAGGGAAAGAGACCCAGTACTTC. Amino acid sequence: CASSFQGTGKETQYF. The full variable domain, with the rest looked up from reference TRBV5-1 and TRBJ2-5, is KAGVTQTPRYLIKTRGQQVTLSCSPISGHRSVSWYQQTPGQGLQFLFEYFSETQRNKGNFPGRFSGRQFSNSRSEMNVSTLELGDSALYLCASSFQGTGKETQYFGPGTRLLVL.

V usage is TRBV4-3 and J usage is TRBJ2-4, with TRBD2 as a possible D gene (6 bases). Trimming took off 0 bases at V and 0 bases at J, with 18 bases between the two ends. CDR3 length: 19 amino acids. The germline V gene has CDR1 LGHNA and CDR2 YSLEER. The CDR3 here is CASSQDSWRGEGAKNIQYF. The DNA of the CDR3 is TGCGCCAGCAGCCAAGATTCGTGGAGGGGCGAGGGAGCCAAAAACATTCAGTACTTC.

The table lists this clone with a few counts. This sequence joins TRBV29-1 and TRBJ2-3; 9 nucleotides line up with TRBD2. Germline V gene lookup returns CDR1 SQVTM and CDR2 ANQGSEA. The CDR3 totals 14 residues. Losses at the gene ends were 5 bases for V and 2 bases for J; bases not matched to a gene: 5. The DNA of the CDR3 is TGCAGCGTTATTTTAGCGGGGGCCACAGATACGCAGTATTTT. It yields the protein CSVILAGATDTQYF.

This clone has a single count. CDR3 protein: CASSLDRGNTEAFF. DNA for the CDR3: TGTGCCAGCAGTCTGGACAGGGGTAACACTGAAGCTTTCTTT. The gene calls are TRBV6-5 and TRBJ1-1, with 9 bases identical to TRBD1. There are 14 residues in the CDR3. J gave up 2 bases and V 5 bases, and 3 bases lay outside the gene matches. Germline CDR1 and CDR2: MNHEY and SVGAGI.

This chain joins TRBV2 and TRBJ1-3, with a tentative D call TRBD1 (5 bases). In germline, CDR1 is SNHLY, CDR2 FYNNEI. The length of the CDR3 is 15 residues. Trimming removed 4 bases from V and 0 bases from J, with 10 bases in between. CDR3: CASSAAGPSGNTIYF. The CDR3 region has the DNA TGTGCCAGCAGTGCCGCGGGGCCCTCTGGAAACACCATATATTTT.

This chain uses TRBV5-1 with TRBJ1-1, with 11 bases matching TRBD1. Trimming at V came to 4 bases and at J to 5 bases, leaving 4 bases not matched to a gene. The CDR3 totals 14 residues. CDR1 is SGHRS and CDR2 is YFSETQ in the germline V gene. CDR3 protein: CASSGQGANTEAFF. The CDR3 bases are TGCGCCAGCAGCGGACAGGGGGCAAATACTGAAGCTTTCTTT.

The rearrangement joins TRBV6-1 to TRBJ1-1, with 8 bases fitting TRBD1. Unmatched junction bases numbered 7, after V lost 3 bases and J lost 7 bases. This CDR3 has 14 amino acids. Germline CDR1 and CDR2: MNHNS and SASEGT. The CDR3 sequence is CASSETQGAIEAFF. CDR3 nucleotide sequence: TGTGCCAGCAGTGAGACTCAGGGGGCCATTGAAGCTTTCTTT.